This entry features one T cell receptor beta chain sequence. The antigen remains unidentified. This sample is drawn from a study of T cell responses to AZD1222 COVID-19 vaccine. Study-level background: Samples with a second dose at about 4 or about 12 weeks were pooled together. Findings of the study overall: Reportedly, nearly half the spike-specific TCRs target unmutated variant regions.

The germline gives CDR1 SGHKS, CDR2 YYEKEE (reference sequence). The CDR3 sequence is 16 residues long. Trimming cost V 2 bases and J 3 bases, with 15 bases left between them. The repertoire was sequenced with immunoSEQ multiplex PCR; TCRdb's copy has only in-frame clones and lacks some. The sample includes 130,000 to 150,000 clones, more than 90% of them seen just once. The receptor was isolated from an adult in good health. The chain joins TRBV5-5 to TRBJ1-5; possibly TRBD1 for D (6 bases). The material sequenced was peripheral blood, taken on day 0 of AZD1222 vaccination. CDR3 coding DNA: TGTGCCAGCAGCTTCTCGAGGGGGGGCCCCAATCAGCCCCAGCATTTT. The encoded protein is CASSFSRGGPNQPQHF.